The 27 T cell receptor beta chains below were found in one sample sequenced in a study of regulatory T cells in long-lasting Graves disease. Sequencing libraries for TCR beta were prepared with iRepertoire HTBI primers and Arm-PCR of CDR3 regions. TCRdb independently ran MiXCR on the multiplex PCR reads; one entry per CDR3 protein. The sample holds 350,000 to 550,000 distinct CDR3 sequences, 15% to 20% seen once. Noted time point: newly diagnosed GD, antithyroid drugs for less than 3 months. PBMC-extracted RNA yielded the TCR library. These sequences were also reported in another study, on T cells in Graves' hyperthyroidism and ophthalmopathy.

Material: peripheral blood mononuclear cells (PBMCs), obtained at new diagnosis, from a patient treated with antithyroid drugs. Every receptor here comes from a woman under 30 with Graves disease.

The V gene is TRBV30, the J gene TRBJ2-7; D is perhaps TRBD1 (5 bases). V lost 4 bases, J lost 7 bases, and 14 bases lay in between. The CDR3 totals 12 residues. The germline CDR1 and CDR2 sequences are GTSNPN and SVGIG (reference sequence). CDR3 coding DNA: TGTGCCTGGACAGGGATGGGTACAGAGCAGTACTTC. The encoded protein is CAWTGMGTEQYF.

The sample holds many counts of this clonotype. This chain joins TRBV5-1 and TRBJ1-2; maybe TRBD1 (6 bases). Trimming took off 2 bases at V and 1 base at J, with 12 bases between the two ends. From germline, CDR1 is SGHRS and CDR2 YFSETQ. CDR3 length equals 15 residues. CDR3 sequence reads: CASSFTGSHNYGYTF. Here the CDR3 DNA reads TGCGCCAGCAGCTTCACAGGGAGTCATAACTATGGCTACACCTTC.

A note on this clonotype: At one end the junction does not follow the germline gene, possibly because of a read error. This sequence joins TRBV3-1 and TRBJ2-7, with D possibly called TRBD1 or TRBD2 (7 bases each). From germline, CDR1 is LGHDT and CDR2 YNNKEL (reference sequence). The CDR3 runs to 13 residues. The CDR3 sequence is CASSPGGASWIFF. DNA of the CDR3: TGTGCCAGCAGCCCAGGGGGGGCCTCCTGGATTTTTTTC.

The chain employs TRBV7-8 and TRBJ2-5, with 12 bases aligning to TRBD2. Germline-derived CDR1 and CDR2 are SGHVS and FQNEAQ. The V gene end was trimmed by 3 bases and the J gene end by 5 bases; junction bases not matched to a gene: 4. The length of the CDR3 is 15 residues. CDR3 nucleotides: TGTGCCAGCAGCTTGGTGACTAGCGGGAGTGAGACCCAGTACTTC. It encodes CASSLVTSGSETQYF.

The rearrangement links TRBV20-1 to TRBJ1-2, with 10 nucleotides matching TRBD1. The length of the CDR3 is 14 residues. V was pared by 5 bases and J by 4 bases, with 7 bases of the junction left unmatched. Germline V CDR1 and CDR2: DFQATT, SNEGSKA (reference sequence). CDR3 coding DNA: TGCAGTGCTCCCCGACAGGGGGCGATCTATGGCTACACCTTC. Translating gives CSAPRQGAIYGYTF.

The V gene is TRBV7-6, the J gene TRBJ1-4; D is ambiguous. CDR3 length: 14 amino acids. The V gene's germline CDR1 is SGHVS and CDR2 FNYEAQ. V gave up 5 bases and J gave up 6 bases, with 13 bases separating them. CDR3 region: CASSLSEEHEKLFF. For the CDR3, the DNA is TGTGCCAGCAGCCTCTCAGAAGAGCATGAAAAACTGTTTTTT.

CDR3 DNA sequence: TGTGCCAGCAGCATCGTGACAGGCGCCCACACAGATACGCAGTATTTT. Translation gives CASSIVTGAHTDTQYF. The rearrangement links TRBV12-3 or TRBV12-4 to TRBJ2-3; D may be TRBD1 (6 bases). V was cut by 6 bases and J by 2 bases, with 18 bases left in between. There are 16 residues in the CDR3.

The chain carries TRBV6-2 or TRBV6-3 and TRBJ2-1, with 13 nucleotides matching TRBD2. Losses at the gene ends were 2 bases for V and 10 bases for J; bases not matched to a gene: 14. The germline CDR1 and CDR2 sequences are MNHEY and SVGEGT. The CDR3 runs to 18 residues. The DNA for the CDR3 is TGTGCCAGCAGTTACCGAACCGGGACTAGCGGGACCCGGGGGGAGCAGTTCTTC. Translating gives CASSYRTGTSGTRGEQFF.

To note about this clonotype: A read error is the likely source, as a far larger clone sits one nucleotide away. The chain employs TRBV6-1 and TRBJ2-1, with D hard to call. The CDR3 extends over 12 amino acids. V lost 4 bases to trimming and J lost 10 bases, with 11 bases between them. Germline loops: CDR1 MNHNS, CDR2 SASEGT. CDR3 protein: CASSAKIYEQFF. CDR3 sequence (DNA): TGTGCCAGCAGTGCCAAGATTTACGAGCAGTTCTTC.

This clonotype was picked up many times. J is TRBJ2-7 and V is TRBV2; 14 nucleotides agree with TRBD2. With V trimmed by 7 bases and J by 5 bases, 4 bases remained unmatched. The length of the CDR3 is 14 residues. Germline V gene lookup returns CDR1 SNHLY and CDR2 FYNNEI. CDR3 residues: CASMRTSGRNEQYF. The CDR3 coding sequence is TGTGCCAGCATGAGGACTAGCGGGAGGAACGAGCAGTACTTC. The whole variable domain, filled in from reference TRBV2 and TRBJ2-7, reads EPEVTQTPSHQVTQMGQEVILRCVPISNHLYFYWYRQILGQKVEFLVSFYNNEISEKSEIFDDQFSVERPDGSNFTLKIRSTKLEDSAMYFCASMRTSGRNEQYFGPGTRLTVT.

As to this clonotype: It may be a read error: a sequence one base away is much more abundant. The chain combines TRBV6-1 with TRBJ2-1; D is possibly TRBD2 (7 bases). This CDR3 spans 19 amino acids. V gave up 7 bases and J gave up 7 bases, with 32 bases separating them. Germline values: CDR1 MNHNS, CDR2 SASEGT. CDR3 nucleotides: TGTGCCAGCAACGACTACGGGGGGAGTGGGGGCCTCGGATATAATGAGCAGTTCTTC. This sequence encodes CASNDYGGSGGLGYNEQFF.

This clonotype was observed many times. V is TRBV9 and J is TRBJ1-2, with D possibly being TRBD1 (5 bases). V shed 1 base and J shed 7 bases, with 14 bases lying between them. Germline CDR1 is SGDLS and CDR2 is YYNGEE. The CDR3 extends over 14 amino acids. The CDR3 region has the DNA TGTGCCAGCAGCGTAAGGGACCAAACGGGTGGCTACACCTTC. Translation: CASSVRDQTGGYTF.

The count of this clonotype is one. V is TRBV2 and J is TRBJ2-7; D not resolved. Trimming pared 7 bases from V and 2 bases from J, leaving 12 bases between. CDR1 and CDR2 from the germline V gene are SNHLY and FYNNEI. The CDR3 length is 13 residues. The CDR3 loop reads CASTGSRTYEQYF. CDR3 DNA: TGTGCCAGCACAGGTAGTAGGACCTACGAGCAGTACTTC.

This clonotype was seen many times. V usage is TRBV7-9 and J usage is TRBJ2-1, with 14 bases aligning to TRBD2. Germline trimming cut 5 bases from V and 5 bases from J; bases unmatched to any gene: 17. Per the germline V gene, CDR1 is SEHNR and CDR2 is FQNEAQ (reference sequence). This CDR3 has 20 amino acids. Here the CDR3 reads CASSATPGLAGVAVHNEQFF. CDR3 sequence (DNA): TGTGCCAGCAGCGCCACGCCGGGACTAGCGGGAGTGGCGGTCCACAATGAGCAGTTCTTC.

This clonotype was counted only a few times. The V and J genes are TRBV10-3 and TRBJ2-5; perhaps TRBD2 as D (6 bases). The length of the CDR3 is 14 residues. Germline V gene sequence: CDR1 ENHRY, CDR2 SYGVKD. V was clipped by 2 bases and J by 5 bases, with 12 bases between them. CDR3 residues: CAISETGGLETQYF. CDR3 sequence (DNA): TGTGCCATCAGTGAGACCGGGGGTCTGGAGACCCAGTACTTC.

The CDR3 coding sequence is TGTGCCAGTAGTATCCACAGGTCGGGCAATCAGCCCCAGCATTTT. Translation gives CASSIHRSGNQPQHF. This chain joins TRBV19 and TRBJ1-5; perhaps TRBD1 as D (5 bases). Trimming stripped 3 bases from V and 2 bases from J, with 11 bases between. The germline CDR1 and CDR2 sequences are LNHDA and SQIVND (reference sequence). CDR3 length: 15 amino acids.

This clonotype was found many times. The chain combines TRBV11-2 with TRBJ1-6, with no clear D. This CDR3 region has 15 residues. Germline V gene sequence: CDR1 SGHAT, CDR2 FQNNGV. Trimming removed 3 bases at V and 11 bases at J, with 17 bases between. Written as DNA, the CDR3 is TGTGCCAGCAGCTTCTCCGCGTCCGGTATGGCACCCCTCCACTTT. The encoded protein is CASSFSASGMAPLHF.

This clonotype was seen at least ten times. CDR3 sequence reads: CASSQGTGFVEQFF. The CDR3 DNA reads TGCGCCAGCAGCCAAGGGACAGGGTTTGTTGAACAGTTCTTC. This chain uses TRBV4-1 with TRBJ2-1; TRBD1 agrees at 8 bases. CDR1 and CDR2 from the germline V gene are MGHRA and YSYEKL. The CDR3 spans 14 residues. Trimming removed 1 base from V and 13 bases from J; junction bases left unmatched: 9.

This clonotype was counted many times. The rearrangement joins TRBV20-1 to TRBJ2-7, with 9 positions matching TRBD1. V lost 2 bases to trimming and J lost 5 bases; unmatched junction nucleotides: 10. Germline loops: CDR1 DFQATT, CDR2 SNEGSKA (reference sequence). The CDR3 has 15 residues. This CDR3 reads CSARSSWGQGDEQYF. In DNA, the CDR3 is TGCAGTGCTAGATCAAGCTGGGGACAGGGCGACGAGCAGTACTTC.

This chain connects TRBV5-4 to TRBJ2-3; D gene uncertain. Germline CDR1 and CDR2: SGHNT and YYREEE (reference sequence). The CDR3 sequence is 15 residues long. V lost 4 bases, J lost 2 bases, and 14 bases lay in between. The CDR3 loop is CASSPGPTDTDTQYF. The CDR3 bases are TGTGCCAGCAGCCCCGGGCCTACCGACACAGATACGCAGTATTTT. The full variable domain, with the rest looked up from reference TRBV5-4 and TRBJ2-3, is ETGVTQSPTHLIKTRGQQVTLRCSSQSGHNTVSWYQQALGQGPQFIFQYYREEENGRGNFPPRFSGLQFPNYSSELNVNALELDDSALYLCASSPGPTDTDTQYFGPGTRLTVL.

The V gene is TRBV19, the J gene TRBJ2-6; no definite D call. Between the trimmed V and J ends, which lost 1 base and 0 bases, there was a span of 7 bases. The germline gives CDR1 LNHDA, CDR2 SQIVND (reference sequence). The CDR3 runs 16 residues. CDR3 sequence: CASSIGGNSGANVLTF. The CDR3 nucleotides are TGTGCCAGTAGTATAGGAGGAAACTCTGGGGCCAACGTCCTGACTTTC.

This clonotype was seen a handful of times. The chain combines TRBV5-6 with TRBJ2-2, with 7 bases fitting TRBD2. This CDR3 has 19 amino acids. After removal of 0 bases from V and 0 bases from J, the junction contained 11 bases not matched to a gene. Germline CDR1 is SGHDT and CDR2 is YYEEEE. The chain's CDR3 is CASSLGELRLAANTGELFF. For the CDR3, the DNA is TGTGCCAGCAGCTTGGGGGAGCTTCGACTAGCAGCGAACACCGGGGAGCTGTTTTTT.

This clonotype has ten or more counts. The chain links TRBV6-1 to TRBJ2-1; D might be TRBD1 (5 bases). V lost 7 bases and J lost 6, with 19 bases in between. Germline values: CDR1 MNHNS, CDR2 SASEGT. The CDR3 sequence is 15 residues long. CDR3 sequence (DNA): TGTGCCAGCACCTCAAGGGGTGGCCAATCCAATGAGCAGTTCTTC. It specifies CASTSRGGQSNEQFF.

The CDR3 loop is CASSYAGRMGEQYF. The CDR3 coding sequence is TGTGCCAGCAGTTATGCAGGGCGTATGGGCGAGCAGTACTTC. This rearrangement joins TRBV14 to TRBJ2-7, with a possible D match to TRBD1 (5 bases). The V gene's germline CDR1 is SGHDN and CDR2 FVKESK. Between the trimmed V and J ends, which lost 6 bases and 6 bases, there was a span of 18 bases. CDR3 length equals 14 residues. Drawing the rest from reference TRBV14 and TRBJ2-7, the complete variable domain is EAGVTQFPSHSVIEKGQTVTLRCDPISGHDNLYWYRRVMGKEIKFLLHFVKESKQDESGMPNNRFLAERTGGTYSTLKVQPAELEDSGVYFCASSYAGRMGEQYFGPGTRLTVT.

The table lists this clonotype with many counts. The V gene is TRBV6-1, the J gene TRBJ1-2, with no clear D. Germline V CDR1 and CDR2: MNHNS, SASEGT. The CDR3 is 13 residues long. The V end lost 5 bases, the J end lost 4 bases, and 11 bases lay between the germline ends. Here the CDR3 reads CASSQTPLYGYTF. The CDR3 DNA is TGTGCCAGCAGTCAGACCCCACTCTATGGCTACACCTTC.

This clonotype came up a few times. This chain connects TRBV3-1 to TRBJ2-1, with 7 bases lining up with TRBD2. Germline loops: CDR1 LGHDT, CDR2 YNNKEL (reference sequence). J gave up 8 bases and V 0 bases, and 13 bases lay outside the gene matches. The CDR3 has 17 residues. Here the CDR3 DNA reads TGTGCCAGCAGCCAAGATAGTGCGGCGGGAGTAGCGTATGAGCAGTTCTTC. Translated, it gives CASSQDSAAGVAYEQFF.

V usage is TRBV27 and J usage is TRBJ2-7; D gene uncertain. CDR3 length: 13 residues. Germline lookup yields CDR1 MNHEY and CDR2 SMNVEV (reference sequence). Between the trimmed V and J ends, which lost 2 bases and 4 bases, there was a span of 9 bases. Here the CDR3 DNA reads TGTGCCAGCAGTTTAAAGGGTGGGTACGAGCAGTACTTC. It codes for CASSLKGGYEQYF.